The rows below give T cell receptor beta chains drawn from one sample of a study of cytomegalovirus exposure and HLA in healthy donors. Assay used: immunoSEQ multiplex PCR; TCRdb lists only in-frame clones, some missing. The top ten hold 1% of the sample, which has roughly 130,000 clones, roughly 78% seen once. The specimen was PBMCs. The receptors originated from a man aged 40-49 years in good health and CMV-seronegative. The CDR3 runs from the conserved cysteine through the conserved F or W. A D gene is named only where the DNA matches it firmly. The size field is filled for only some rows; it gives once, few, many or a size class.

clone_size | d_call | j_call | v_call | cdr3_length | cdr3_aa | cdr3_nt
. | . | TRBJ2-7 | TRBV6-5 | 11 | CASSYLDEQYF | TGTGCCAGCAGTTACTTAGACGAGCAGTACTTC
. | . | TRBJ2-5 | TRBV11-3 | 18 | CASSLLSGLGGGKETQYF | TGTGCCAGCAGCTTATTGTCAGGGCTAGGTGGGGGGAAAGAGACCCAGTACTTC
. | TRBD1 | TRBJ1-1 | TRBV27 | 16 | CASRPWGDRAFTEAFF | TGTGCCAGCAGACCCTGGGGGGACAGGGCCTTCACTGAAGCTTTCTTT
. | . | TRBJ1-1 | TRBV15 | 14 | CATSRGTANTEAFF | TGTGCCACCAGCAGAGGGACAGCGAACACTGAAGCTTTCTTT
. | TRBD1 | TRBJ1-1 | TRBV25-1 | 17 | CASSERGTGGLSAEAFF | TGTGCCAGCAGTGAACGAGGGACAGGGGGCCTTTCCGCTGAAGCTTTCTTT
. | TRBD2 | TRBJ2-5 | TRBV27 | 16 | CASSFSGTSGAETQYF | TGTGCCAGCAGTTTTTCTGGGACTAGCGGAGCAGAGACCCAGTACTTC
. | . | TRBJ1-5 | TRBV5-6 | 14 | CASSGPGSNQPQHF | TGTGCCAGCAGCGGACCAGGGTCAAATCAGCCCCAGCATTTT
. | TRBD1 | TRBJ2-5 | TRBV11-3 | 15 | CASSPGTVTQETQYF | TGTGCCAGCAGCCCGGGGACAGTCACGCAAGAGACCCAGTACTTC
. | TRBD1 | TRBJ1-6 | TRBV2 | 15 | CASRARTGGNSPLHF | TGTGCCAGCAGGGCCCGGACAGGGGGAAATTCACCCCTCCACTTT
once | TRBD2 | TRBJ2-3 | TRBV5-1 | 16 | CASSNQGLAGTDTQYF | TGCGCCAGCAGCAACCAAGGACTAGCGGGGACAGATACGCAGTATTTT
. | TRBD1 | TRBJ2-5 | TRBV5-1 | 14 | CASSFGQGQETQYF | TGCGCCAGCAGCTTTGGACAGGGGCAAGAGACCCAGTACTTC
. | TRBD2 | TRBJ2-7 | TRBV28 | 15 | CASIWVSGRSYEQYF | TGTGCCAGCATCTGGGTGAGCGGGAGGTCCTACGAGCAGTACTTC
. | . | TRBJ2-7 | TRBV5-4 | 15 | CASSLAAGISYEQYF | TGTGCCAGCAGCTTGGCGGCAGGGATTTCCTACGAGCAGTACTTC
. | . | TRBJ1-1 | TRBV5-1 | 15 | CASSLASHTGTEAFF | TGCGCCAGCAGCTTGGCCTCTCATACGGGCACTGAAGCTTTCTTT
. | TRBD2 | TRBJ2-7 | TRBV11-2 | 16 | CASSSRLAGEPYEQYF | TGTGCCAGCAGCTCCCGACTAGCGGGAGAGCCCTACGAGCAGTACTTC
. | . | TRBJ2-5 | TRBV13 | 15 | CASSLGGAGGETQYF | TGTGCCAGCAGCCTGGGGGGGGCAGGAGGGGAGACCCAGTACTTC
. | . | TRBJ1-4 | TRBV30 | 13 | CAWSEGVREKLFF | TGTGCCTGGAGTGAAGGGGTCCGGGAAAAACTGTTTTTT
once | TRBD2 | TRBJ2-3 | TRBV5-1 | 16 | CASKDLSGSSTDTQYF | TGCGCCAGCAAAGACCTTAGCGGGAGTAGCACAGATACGCAGTATTTT
. | . | TRBJ2-2 | TRBV7-9 | 16 | CASSLNGPGVSGELFF | TGTGCCAGCAGCTTAAATGGTCCGGGTGTTTCCGGGGAGCTGTTTTTT
. | . | TRBJ2-3 | TRBV5-1 | 14 | CASARSLGTDTQYF | TGCGCCAGCGCCCGTAGCCTTGGCACAGATACGCAGTATTTT
. | . | TRBJ2-7 | TRBV10-2 | 11 | CASSESYEQYF | TGCGCCAGCAGTGAATCGTACGAGCAGTACTTC
. | . | TRBJ1-1 | TRBV5-1 | 14 | CASSLVSVNTEAFF | TGCGCCAGCAGCTTGGTTTCGGTTAACACTGAAGCTTTCTTT
. | TRBD2 | TRBJ2-5 | TRBV4-2 | 15 | CASSQVIAGKETQYF | TGTGCCAGCAGCCAAGTGATAGCGGGAAAAGAGACCCAGTACTTC
. | TRBD2 | TRBJ2-3 | TRBV6-1 | 15 | CASSEVAGGTDTQYF | TGTGCCAGCAGTGAAGTAGCGGGGGGAACAGATACGCAGTATTTT
. | . | TRBJ2-7 | TRBV28 | 13 | CASRIQGAYEQYF | TGTGCCAGCAGGATACAGGGAGCCTACGAGCAGTACTTC
. | . | TRBJ1-2 | TRBV28 | 14 | CASSTTGLLGGYTF | TGTGCCAGCAGCACCACGGGACTCCTGGGCGGCTACACCTTC
. | . | TRBJ1-4 | TRBV7-9 | 14 | CASSDSLVNEKLFF | TGTGCCAGCAGTGACAGTCTGGTGAATGAAAAACTGTTTTTT
. | TRBD1 | TRBJ1-5 | TRBV18 | 15 | CASAPGQGANQPQHF | TGTGCCAGCGCTCCGGGACAGGGGGCGAATCAGCCCCAGCATTTT
. | . | TRBJ1-5 | TRBV7-2 | 16 | CASSSRRVPLDQPQHF | TGTGCCAGCAGCTCCCGCAGGGTACCGTTGGATCAGCCCCAGCATTTT
once | . | TRBJ1-1 | TRBV6-6 | 13 | CASRGAGNTEAFF | TGTGCCAGCAGGGGGGCGGGGAACACTGAAGCTTTCTTT
. | . | TRBJ1-1 | TRBV5-4 | 15 | CASSLSVTPDTEAFF | TGTGCCAGCAGCTTGTCCGTGACTCCGGACACTGAAGCTTTCTTT
. | . | TRBJ2-3 | TRBV27 | 14 | CASSSLARTDTQYF | TGTGCCAGCAGTTCACTAGCACGCACAGATACGCAGTATTTT
. | . | TRBJ2-3 | TRBV5-1 | 15 | CASSFGSDSTDTQYF | TGCGCCAGCAGCTTCGGCAGCGATAGCACAGATACGCAGTATTTT
. | . | TRBJ2-3 | TRBV29-1 | 12 | CSVPAGPDTQYF | TGCAGCGTGCCCGCAGGCCCAGATACGCAGTATTTT
once | . | TRBJ2-1 | TRBV30 | 14 | CAWVTGTGVGRQFF | TGTGCCTGGGTAACCGGGACTGGGGTTGGTCGGCAGTTCTTC
. | . | TRBJ1-5 | TRBV30 | 15 | CAWSVPGRVYQPQHF | TGTGCCTGGAGTGTACCGGGCAGGGTCTATCAGCCCCAGCATTTT
. | . | TRBJ1-1 | TRBV6-5 | 15 | CASRGLWAGNTEAFF | TGTGCCAGCAGGGGACTCTGGGCGGGAAACACTGAAGCTTTCTTT